The source of this T cell receptor beta chain is a study of PD-1 blockade in classical Hodgkin lymphoma. Regarding the study as a whole: Reported baseline diversity: healthy donors highest, relapsed/refractory patients lowest. Diversity similar to that of newly diagnosed patients was seen at baseline in complete responders. Differences between repertoires have undefined causes, possibly disease activity or prior therapy.

TCRdb's copy holds only in-frame clones and misses some; the assay was immunoSEQ multiplex PCR. This table holds tens of thousands of clones, 81% found once. Sample time point: cycle 4 day 1 (C4D1), after 5 to 7 weeks of nivolumab. Following autologous stem cell transplantation, relapse occurred in every patient, and exposure to brentuximab vedotin varied. To note about this clone: The antigen remains unidentified.

Germline V lookup: CDR1 MDHEN, CDR2 SYDVKM. CDR3 length: 13 amino acids. V shed 3 bases and J shed 2 bases, with 7 bases lying between them. Here the sequenced sample was peripheral blood mononuclear cells (PBMCs), taken before the fourth cycle of nivolumab. This chain connects TRBV28 to TRBJ1-2; D uncertain. The origin of this receptor is a human donor with classical Hodgkin lymphoma. CDR3 coding DNA: TGTGCCAGCAGTTTGTCAGGAAACTATGGCTACACCTTC. Translated: CASSLSGNYGYTF.